This T cell receptor beta chain was recorded in a study of blood T cell repertoires in COVID-19. This clone was counted only a few times. V was shortened by 6 bases and J by 3 bases, with 6 bases between the two germline ends. The length of the CDR3 is 12 residues. CDR1 is MNHEY, CDR2 SMNVEV, per germline (reference sequence). Sequenced by immunoSEQ multiplex PCR; TCRdb stores in-frame clones only, minus some. The sample carries roughly 200,000 clones, about 82% recorded once. The source of this sequence is a man aged 40-55 years with acute COVID-19. The rearrangement joins TRBV27 to TRBJ1-5; D remains unclear. The source material was PBMCs or T cells enriched from blood (not recorded which). The CDR3: CASSPNNQPQHF. The CDR3 DNA reads TGTGCCAGCAGCCCAAACAATCAGCCCCAGCATTTT.